The clone carrying this TCR beta chain was detected once. This specimen belongs to a study of blood T cell repertoires in COVID-19. Overall study: COVID-19 samples from acute and convalescent phases originated in the United States, Italy and Spain. T cells, B-cell-depleted T cells, or PBMCs provided the cDNA or gDNA that served as material.

Original methodology: Nucleated cell counts were estimated from reference gene primer amplification. The repertoire was sequenced with immunoSEQ multiplex PCR; TCRdb's copy has only in-frame clones and lacks some. The V and J calls and the clone size are those of that table, but D and trimming were determined from the DNA. This sample has about 55,000 clones, with more than 80% found just once. This clonotype was obtained from a human donor in a cohort sampled during active COVID-19. Sequencing was carried out using peripheral blood.

The CDR3 spells CASSEGGSRAFF. The CDR3 DNA sequence: TGTGCCAGCAGTGAAGGCGGCTCCCGAGCGTTCTTC. The chain uses TRBV2 and TRBJ2-1; no clear D. With 1 base removed from V and 15 bases from J, the gap between germline ends came to 13 bases. The CDR3 contains 12 residues. Germline V lookup: CDR1 SNHLY, CDR2 FYNNEI.